A single sample gave rise to the 15 T cell receptor beta chains below, sequenced in a study of long-term antiretroviral therapy in people with HIV. An immunoSEQ assay, version v3.0, was performed at survey level. Repertoires were generated with immunoSEQ multiplex PCR, while TCRdb's copy carries only in-frame clones and drops some. This table holds some 35,000 clones, about four fifths found once. The sequences come from unsorted PBMCs, collected 0.4 years before starting antiretroviral therapy. Receptors were obtained from a young man with HIV.

J is TRBJ2-2 and V is TRBV10-3; 8 nucleotides align to TRBD2. After removal of 4 bases from V and 8 bases from J, the junction contained 9 bases not matched to a gene. Germline V gene sequence: CDR1 ENHRY, CDR2 SYGVKD. The CDR3 has 15 amino acids. Here the CDR3 DNA reads TGTGCCATCAGTGGGCGACTAGCGAGCGGTGGGGAGCTGTTTTTT. This codes for CAISGRLASGGELFF.

J is TRBJ2-2 and V is TRBV5-1; TRBD2 agrees at 9 bases. This CDR3 is 16 amino acids long. Unmatched junction bases numbered 7, after V lost 4 bases and J lost 3 bases. Germline CDR1 and CDR2: SGHRS and YFSETQ. The CDR3 DNA sequence: TGCGCCAGCAGCACCGAGGCGGGGGGGTACACCGGGGAGCTGTTTTTT. Its protein product is CASSTEAGGYTGELFF.

This rearrangement joins TRBV6-1 to TRBJ2-1, with TRBD2 as a possible D gene (5 bases). Germline assignment: CDR1 MNHNS and CDR2 SASEGT. V gave up 7 bases and J gave up 0 bases, with 10 bases separating them. The CDR3 length is 14 residues. The CDR3 region is CASKPGSSYNEQFF. CDR3 bases: TGTGCCAGCAAACCGGGGAGCTCCTACAATGAGCAGTTCTTC.

V and J are TRBV5-1 and TRBJ1-6, with D unresolved. CDR1 SGHRS and CDR2 YFSETQ come from the germline V gene. The CDR3 runs 16 residues. The ends were cut back, 4 bases at V and 3 bases at J, with 14 bases in the middle. The CDR3 reads CASSPESRSYNSPLHF. DNA for the CDR3: TGCGCCAGCAGCCCCGAGAGTAGGAGCTATAATTCACCCCTCCACTTT.

CDR3 in amino acids: CASSSGSSPLHF. CDR3 in DNA: TGTGCCAGCAGCTCTGGATCTTCACCCCTCCACTTT. V is TRBV5-6 and J is TRBJ1-6; no definite D call. This CDR3 has 12 amino acids. V lost 3 bases and J lost 9, with 7 bases in between. Germline CDR1 SGHDT, CDR2 YYEEEE. Full variable domain (outside the CDR3, taken from reference TRBV5-6 and TRBJ1-6): DAGVTQSPTHLIKTRGQQVTLRCSPKSGHDTVSWYQQALGQGPQFIFQYYEEEERQRGNFPDRFSGHQFPNYSSELNVNALLLGDSALYLCASSSGSSPLHFGNGTRLTVT.

The V gene is TRBV7-3, the J gene TRBJ2-3, with D possibly being TRBD2 (6 bases). This CDR3 contains 14 residues. Trimming cost V 3 bases and J 0 bases, with 7 bases left between them. Germline values: CDR1 SGHTA, CDR2 FQGTGA. CDR3 in DNA: TGTGCCAGCAGCTTGGGGACTAGCACAGATACGCAGTATTTT. It translates to CASSLGTSTDTQYF.

By proportion, this clone is medium-sized. This sequence joins TRBV11-2 and TRBJ1-5; D remains unclear. V lost 8 bases to trimming and J lost 4 bases, with 12 bases between them. Germline V gene data show CDR1 as SGHAT and CDR2 as FQNNGV. This CDR3 comprises 13 residues. DNA of the CDR3: TGTGCCAGCCCCCCGCGGGGTAATCAGCCCCAGCATTTT. Its protein product is CASPPRGNQPQHF.

The rearrangement uses TRBV30 and TRBJ2-1; perhaps D is TRBD1 or TRBD2 (5 bases each). The CDR3 is made up of 15 amino acids. CDR1 is GTSNPN, CDR2 SVGIG, per germline (reference sequence). CDR3 protein: CAVIQGASSYNEQFF. The CDR3 nucleotides read TGTGCTGTCATCCAGGGAGCCAGCTCCTACAATGAGCAGTTCTTC.

This clone occurred a few times. The chain carries TRBV15 and TRBJ2-2; D not resolved. The CDR3 covers 13 residues. Germline V gene data show CDR1 as LNHNV and CDR2 as YYDKDF (reference sequence). Trimming took off 6 bases at V and 0 bases at J, with 5 bases between the two ends. CDR3 sequence: CATRLPNTGELFF. CDR3 DNA: TGTGCCACCAGGTTACCGAACACCGGGGAGCTGTTTTTT.

This clone was counted once. The chain uses TRBV7-9 and TRBJ2-1; D is possibly TRBD1 (6 bases). Germline CDR1 is SEHNR and CDR2 is FQNEAQ (reference sequence). CDR3 length equals 12 residues. V dropped 6 bases and J dropped 9 bases, with 12 bases sitting between them. This CDR3 reads CASRATGSEQFF. CDR3 sequence (DNA): TGTGCCAGCAGGGCAACAGGGAGTGAGCAGTTCTTC.

The rearrangement links TRBV7-6 to TRBJ2-7, with D perhaps TRBD1 (6 bases). CDR3 length equals 16 residues. The germline gives CDR1 SGHVS, CDR2 FNYEAQ. Trimming pared 5 bases from V and 2 bases from J, leaving 19 bases between. In DNA form, the CDR3 reads TGTGCCAGCAGCAGTACAGGGTCCGATAACACCTACGAGCAGTACTTC. This codes for CASSSTGSDNTYEQYF. Full variable domain (remainder filled in from reference TRBV7-6 and TRBJ2-7): GAGVSQSPRYKVTKRGQDVALRCDPISGHVSLYWYRQALGQGPEFLTYFNYEAQQDKSGLPNDRFSAERPEGSISTLTIQRTEQRDSAMYRCASSSTGSDNTYEQYFGPGTRLTVT.

This chain uses TRBV19 with TRBJ2-7; D not resolved. CDR3 length: 14 residues. V dropped 1 base and J dropped 2 bases, with 9 bases sitting between them. The germline CDR1 and CDR2 sequences are LNHDA and SQIVND (reference sequence). CDR3 DNA sequence: TGTGCCAGTAGTATAGCAAAGACGGCCTACGAGCAGTACTTC. Translation gives CASSIAKTAYEQYF.

This clone was recorded a few times. The genes are TRBV6-6 and TRBJ2-6, with TRBD1 matching 7 bases. This CDR3 spans 13 amino acids. V was pared by 6 bases and J by 9 bases, with 5 bases of the junction left unmatched. Per germline, CDR1 MNHNY and CDR2 SVGAGI (reference sequence). Here the CDR3 reads CASSPGQHNVLTF. CDR3 coding DNA: TGTGCCAGCAGCCCGGGACAGCACAACGTCCTGACTTTC.

This chain connects TRBV5-1 to TRBJ2-2; D tentatively reads TRBD1 or TRBD2 (6 bases each). The germline gives CDR1 SGHRS, CDR2 YFSETQ. This CDR3 region has 16 residues. Trimming pared 3 bases from V and 0 bases from J, leaving 12 bases between. The CDR3, as DNA: TGCGCCAGCAGCTGGACGGGGGCCGCGAACACCGGGGAGCTGTTTTTT. This sequence encodes CASSWTGAANTGELFF.

The V and J genes are TRBV5-4 and TRBJ2-1; D ambiguous. Germline CDR1 SGHNT, CDR2 YYREEE (reference sequence). The V gene lost 0 bases and the J gene lost 2 bases, with 12 bases spanning the gap. This CDR3 region has 16 residues. CDR3 bases: TGTGCCAGCAGCTTGGACGGCCCCCAAGCCTACAATGAGCAGTTCTTC. This encodes CASSLDGPQAYNEQFF.